This paragraph reports one T cell receptor beta chain. This sample is drawn from a study of cytomegalovirus exposure and HLA in healthy donors. The CDR3 is made up of 13 amino acids. Trimming removed 7 bases from V and 5 bases from J, with 15 bases in between. The germline CDR1 and CDR2 sequences are SNHLY and FYNNEI. The PCR ran on 60 Vbeta and 13 Jbeta primers. Using immunoSEQ multiplex PCR, the repertoire was profiled, and TCRdb retains in-frame clones only, with some absent. The sample lists approximately 94,000 clones, approximately 80% occurring once. The sample was PBMCs. The sequence derives from a man aged 30 to 45 in good health and CMV-seropositive. The rearrangement joins TRBV2 to TRBJ2-7; tentative D call: TRBD2 (5 bases). The CDR3 coding sequence is TGTGCCAGCACCCGGACTTCCCTCCACGAGCAGTACGTC. Translated: CASTRTSLHEQYV.